This TCR beta chain appears in the sequencing data of a study of blood T cell repertoires in COVID-19. Individuals drawn from 20 to 30 US areas were about 18 to 100 years old. Recovered participants had two consecutive negative NP/OP PCR tests, healthcare professional clearance, or symptom resolution. As originally analysed: Amplification of reference gene primers provided the estimated nucleated cell counts. Sequencing used immunoSEQ multiplex PCR; TCRdb keeps in-frame clones, though not all of them. Clone size and the V and J calls come from that table; the DNA yielded D and trimming. The sample records about 140,000 clones, nearly 80% being singletons. CDR1 and CDR2 (germline): LGHDT, YNNKEL (reference sequence). The CDR3 length is 15 residues. V lost 4 bases to trimming and J lost 4 bases, with 16 bases between them.

The origin of this receptor is a woman between 45 and 65 years old who had recovered from COVID-19. This chain joins TRBV3-1 (or the pseudogene TRBV3-2) and TRBJ2-5; D is uncertain. Sequences were obtained from PBMCs or T cells enriched from blood (not recorded which). CDR3 DNA: TGTGCCAGCAGCCGCCTTGGCGGCGGCCCAGAGACCCAGTACTTC. This codes for CASSRLGGGPETQYF.